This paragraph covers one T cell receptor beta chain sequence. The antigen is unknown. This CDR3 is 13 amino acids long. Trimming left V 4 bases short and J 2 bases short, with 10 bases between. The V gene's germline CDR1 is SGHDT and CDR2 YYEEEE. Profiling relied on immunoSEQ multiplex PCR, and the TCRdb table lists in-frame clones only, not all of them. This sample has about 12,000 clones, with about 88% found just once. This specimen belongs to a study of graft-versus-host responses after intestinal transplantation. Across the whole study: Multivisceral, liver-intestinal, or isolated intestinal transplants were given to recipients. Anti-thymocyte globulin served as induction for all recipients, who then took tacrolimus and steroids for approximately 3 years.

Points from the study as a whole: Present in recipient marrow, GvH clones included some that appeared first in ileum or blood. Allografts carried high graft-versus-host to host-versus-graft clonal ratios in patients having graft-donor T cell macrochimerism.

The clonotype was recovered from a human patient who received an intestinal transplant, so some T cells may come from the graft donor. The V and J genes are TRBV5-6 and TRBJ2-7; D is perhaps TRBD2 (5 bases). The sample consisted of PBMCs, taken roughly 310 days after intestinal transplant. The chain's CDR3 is CASSPGSAYEQYF. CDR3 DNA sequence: TGTGCCAGCAGCCCGGGGTCCGCCTACGAGCAGTACTTC. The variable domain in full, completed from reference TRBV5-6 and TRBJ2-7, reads DAGVTQSPTHLIKTRGQQVTLRCSPKSGHDTVSWYQQALGQGPQFIFQYYEEEERQRGNFPDRFSGHQFPNYSSELNVNALLLGDSALYLCASSPGSAYEQYFGPGTRLTVT.